The 16 T cell receptor beta chains reported below all come from one sample, sequenced in a study of T cells in Graves' hyperthyroidism and ophthalmopathy. The TCR beta CDR3 regions underwent amplification using RNA transcripts as the source. Researchers ran a first-round RT-PCR on the TCR CDR3 using the HTBI primer set. One entry per CDR3 protein results from TCRdb running MiXCR on the multiplex PCR reads. The table records 450,000 to 650,000 distinct CDR3 sequences, roughly 20% of them present only once. Sequencing used blood. The receptors were gathered from a man aged 18 to 29 with Graves' hyperthyroidism.

This clonotype was observed many times. The chain combines TRBV6-1 with TRBJ1-1; 7 bases are a match to TRBD1. From germline, CDR1 is MNHNS and CDR2 SASEGT. The CDR3 loop spans 14 amino acids. The V segment lost 7 bases and the J segment 1 base; nucleotides outside the gene matches: 6. As DNA, the CDR3 is TGTGCCAGCAACCTGAGGGGGCAGAACACTGAAGCTTTCTTT. Translating gives CASNLRGQNTEAFF.

This clonotype came up many times. The chain combines TRBV29-1 with TRBJ1-1; unclear D gene. The CDR3 spans 10 residues. Germline values: CDR1 SQVTM, CDR2 ANQGSEA. V shed 4 bases and J shed 4 bases, with 4 bases lying between them. This CDR3 is CSVGSTEAFF. As DNA, the CDR3 is TGCAGCGTTGGGAGCACTGAAGCTTTCTTT.

This clonotype was counted ten times or more. This sequence joins TRBV3-1 and TRBJ1-1; the D gene is possibly TRBD1 (6 bases). Between the trimmed V and J ends, which lost 1 base and 6 bases, there was a span of 15 bases. The CDR3 extends over 15 amino acids. The germline CDR1 and CDR2 sequences are LGHDT and YNNKEL (reference sequence). The CDR3 is CASSQGNWGAAEAFF. The CDR3 DNA sequence: TGTGCCAGCAGCCAAGGCAATTGGGGGGCGGCTGAAGCTTTCTTT.

This clonotype came up many times. CDR3 DNA: TGTGCCAGCCAAGGATCTGGGGCCAACGTCCTGACTTTC. Its protein product is CASQGSGANVLTF. The chain uses TRBV27 and TRBJ2-6; D ambiguous. This CDR3 is 13 amino acids long. Trimming pared 8 bases from V and 1 base from J, leaving 6 bases between. Germline loops: CDR1 MNHEY, CDR2 SMNVEV (reference sequence).

V usage is TRBV11-2 and J usage is TRBJ2-5; D may match TRBD1 or TRBD2 (6 bases each). V was clipped by 4 bases and J by 6 bases, with 18 bases between them. The CDR3 extends over 15 amino acids. In germline, CDR1 is SGHAT, CDR2 FQNNGV. CDR3 sequence reads: CASSSPPGGRQTQYF. The CDR3 nucleotides read TGTGCCAGCAGCTCCCCCCCCGGGGGCCGGCAGACCCAGTACTTC.

This clonotype showed up many times. The V and J genes are TRBV18 and TRBJ1-3; D is unresolved. V dropped 2 bases and J dropped 0 bases, with 8 bases sitting between them. The germline V gene has CDR1 KGHSH and CDR2 LQKENI. The CDR3 contains 15 residues. CDR3 amino acids: CASSPTTDSGNTIYF. The CDR3 nucleotides read TGTGCCAGCTCACCAACAACGGACTCTGGAAACACCATATATTTT.

The table lists this clonotype with many counts. J is TRBJ1-2 and V is TRBV12-3 or TRBV12-4; TRBD1 might be the D (5 bases). Trimming took off 8 bases at V and 4 bases at J, with 14 bases between the two ends. This CDR3 contains 13 residues. CDR3 nucleotides: TGTGCCAGCGCCCCGGGAGGGGTCTATGGCTACACCTTC. Translation: CASAPGGVYGYTF.

This clonotype was seen ten or more times. This chain uses TRBV29-1 with TRBJ1-1, with D maybe TRBD1 (5 bases). Deletions cut 4 bases from V and 3 bases from J, with 15 bases between. CDR1 is SQVTM, CDR2 ANQGSEA, per germline. This CDR3 has 14 residues. The CDR3 nucleotides read TGCAGCGTTGTACCCCCAGGGAGGCACACTGAAGCTTTCTTT. As protein: CSVVPPGRHTEAFF. The complete variable domain, with remaining parts taken from reference TRBV29-1 and TRBJ1-1, reads SAVISQKPSRDICQRGTSLTIQCQVDSQVTMMFWYRQQPGQSLTLIATANQGSEATYESGFVIDKFPISRPNLTFSTLTVSNMSPEDSSIYLCSVVPPGRHTEAFFGQGTRLTVV.

The rearrangement links TRBV12-3 or TRBV12-4 to TRBJ1-1; a possible D gene is TRBD1 (6 bases). The CDR3 runs to 14 residues. The V end lost 5 bases, the J end lost 7 bases, and 17 bases lay between the germline ends. The CDR3 loop is CASSPEDSRYEAFF. The CDR3 DNA sequence: TGTGCCAGCAGTCCCGAGGACAGCCGTTATGAAGCTTTCTTT.

V is TRBV4-3 and J is TRBJ1-2; D ambiguous. The V end lost 2 bases, the J end lost 0 bases, and 13 bases lay between the germline ends. The CDR3 runs 16 residues. Germline V gene lookup returns CDR1 LGHNA and CDR2 YSLEER. CDR3 protein: CASSQSRTVSNYGYTF. The DNA of the CDR3 is TGCGCCAGCAGCCAAAGCCGAACGGTATCTAACTATGGCTACACCTTC.

The sample holds a few counts of this clonotype. The DNA for the CDR3 is TGTGCCAGCACCCTAAGGGGGGGAGATGGCTACACCTTC. It translates to CASTLRGGDGYTF. The chain employs TRBV2 and TRBJ1-2, with D possibly matching TRBD1 (6 bases). The CDR3 contains 13 residues. Germline values: CDR1 SNHLY, CDR2 FYNNEI. V was trimmed by 7 bases and J by 6 bases, leaving 15 bases between them.

The chain carries TRBV12-3 or TRBV12-4 and TRBJ1-5; D remains unclear. This CDR3 comprises 13 residues. Trimming removed 6 bases at V and 3 bases at J, with 9 bases between. The CDR3 DNA is TGTGCCAGCAGCCCCCCTGCCAATCAGCCCCAGCATTTT. It translates to CASSPPANQPQHF.

This clonotype was seen at least ten times. The gene calls are TRBV29-1 and TRBJ2-7; no reliable D call. V shed 4 bases and J shed 0 bases, with 7 bases lying between them. This CDR3 region has 12 residues. From germline, CDR1 is SQVTM and CDR2 ANQGSEA. Here the CDR3 reads CSVASNSYEQYF. The CDR3 region has the DNA TGCAGCGTTGCGTCTAACTCCTACGAGCAGTACTTC.

This clonotype has at least ten counts. V usage is TRBV28 and J usage is TRBJ1-2; the D is unclear. V was cut by 9 bases and J by 0 bases, with 17 bases left in between. CDR1 is MDHEN, CDR2 SYDVKM, per germline. CDR3 length: 15 amino acids. CDR3 in amino acids: CASARHVLSNYGYTF. CDR3 nucleotide sequence: TGTGCCAGTGCCAGACACGTTCTTTCTAACTATGGCTACACCTTC.

This clonotype has more than one count but fewer than ten. V and J are TRBV29-1 and TRBJ2-7; D is undetermined. The CDR3 extends over 11 amino acids. The germline V gene has CDR1 SQVTM and CDR2 ANQGSEA. Trimming cost V 7 bases and J 6 bases, with 13 bases left between them. The CDR3 reads CSARTAAEQYF. As DNA, the CDR3 is TGCAGCGCCCGAACGGCCGCCGAGCAGTACTTC.

In its sample, this clonotype was seen many times. The chain joins TRBV6-1 to TRBJ1-2, with D possibly being TRBD1 (5 bases). The CDR3 totals 17 residues. Germline V gene data show CDR1 as MNHNS and CDR2 as SASEGT. V was trimmed by 1 base and J by 2 bases, leaving 17 bases between them. The CDR3 protein is CASSEDPQGWYNYGYTF. The DNA of the CDR3 is TGTGCCAGCAGTGAAGACCCCCAGGGTTGGTACAACTATGGCTACACCTTC.